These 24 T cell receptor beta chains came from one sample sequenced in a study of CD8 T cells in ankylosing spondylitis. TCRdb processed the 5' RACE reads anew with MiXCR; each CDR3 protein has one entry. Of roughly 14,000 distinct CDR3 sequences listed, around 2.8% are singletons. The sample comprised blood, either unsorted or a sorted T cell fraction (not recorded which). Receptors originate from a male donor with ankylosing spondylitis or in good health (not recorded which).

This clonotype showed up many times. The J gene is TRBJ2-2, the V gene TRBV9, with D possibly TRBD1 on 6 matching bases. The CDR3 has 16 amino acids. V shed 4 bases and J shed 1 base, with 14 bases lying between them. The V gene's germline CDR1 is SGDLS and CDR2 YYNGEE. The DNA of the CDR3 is TGTGCCAGCAGCTATCGGACAGCCGTGAACACCGGGGAGCTGTTTTTT. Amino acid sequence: CASSYRTAVNTGELFF. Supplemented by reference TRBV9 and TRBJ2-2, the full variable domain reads DSGVTQTPKHLITATGQRVTLRCSPRSGDLSVYWYQQSLDQGLQFLIQYYNGEERAKGNILERFSAQQFPDLHSELNLSSLELGDSALYFCASSYRTAVNTGELFFGEGSRLTVL.

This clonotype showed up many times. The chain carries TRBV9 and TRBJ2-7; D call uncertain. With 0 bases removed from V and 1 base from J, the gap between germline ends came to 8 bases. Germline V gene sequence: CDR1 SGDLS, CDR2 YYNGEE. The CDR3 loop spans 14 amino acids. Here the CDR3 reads CASSVEVDSYEQYF. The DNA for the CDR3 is TGTGCCAGCAGCGTAGAGGTGGATTCCTACGAGCAGTACTTC.

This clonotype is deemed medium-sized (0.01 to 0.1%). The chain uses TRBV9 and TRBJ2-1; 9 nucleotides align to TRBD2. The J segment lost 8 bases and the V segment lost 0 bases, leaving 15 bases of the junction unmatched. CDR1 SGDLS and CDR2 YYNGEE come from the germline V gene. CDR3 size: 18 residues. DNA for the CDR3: TGTGCCAGCAGCGTAGGATTGGGGGTGGGACTAGCTCACGATGAGCAGTTCTTC. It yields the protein CASSVGLGVGLAHDEQFF. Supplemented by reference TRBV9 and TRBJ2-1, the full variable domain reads DSGVTQTPKHLITATGQRVTLRCSPRSGDLSVYWYQQSLDQGLQFLIQYYNGEERAKGNILERFSAQQFPDLHSELNLSSLELGDSALYFCASSVGLGVGLAHDEQFFGPGTRLTVL.

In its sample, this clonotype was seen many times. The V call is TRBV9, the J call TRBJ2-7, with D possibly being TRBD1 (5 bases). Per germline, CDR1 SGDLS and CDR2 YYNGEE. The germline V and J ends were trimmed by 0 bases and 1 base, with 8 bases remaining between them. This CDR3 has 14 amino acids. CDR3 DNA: TGTGCCAGCAGCGTAGGAGACAGTTCCTACGAGCAGTACTTC. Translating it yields CASSVGDSSYEQYF.

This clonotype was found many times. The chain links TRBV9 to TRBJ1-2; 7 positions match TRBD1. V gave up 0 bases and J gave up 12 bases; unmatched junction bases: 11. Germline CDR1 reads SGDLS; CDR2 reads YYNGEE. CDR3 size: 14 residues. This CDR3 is CASSVAGTAPTNTF. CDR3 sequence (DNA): TGTGCCAGCAGCGTAGCCGGGACAGCCCCTACAAACACCTTC.

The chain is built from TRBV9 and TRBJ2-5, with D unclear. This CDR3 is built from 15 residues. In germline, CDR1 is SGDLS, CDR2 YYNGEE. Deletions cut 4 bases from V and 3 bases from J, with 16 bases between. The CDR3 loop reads CASSLAPSFKETQYF. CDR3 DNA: TGTGCCAGCAGCTTGGCACCCAGCTTCAAAGAGACCCAGTACTTC.

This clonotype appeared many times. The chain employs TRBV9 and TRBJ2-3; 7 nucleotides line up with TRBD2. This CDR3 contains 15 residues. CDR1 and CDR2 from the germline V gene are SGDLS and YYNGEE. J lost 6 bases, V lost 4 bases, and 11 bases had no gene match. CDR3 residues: CASSLVTGGVDTQYF. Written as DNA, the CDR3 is TGTGCCAGCAGCTTAGTAACGGGAGGTGTGGATACGCAGTATTTT.

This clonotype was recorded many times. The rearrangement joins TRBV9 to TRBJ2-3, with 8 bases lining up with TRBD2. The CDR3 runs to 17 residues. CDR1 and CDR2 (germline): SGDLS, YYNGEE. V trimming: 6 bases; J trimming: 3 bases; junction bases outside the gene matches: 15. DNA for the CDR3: TGTGCCAGCAATCGACGCGGGGGGCCCGCGGGAACAGATACGCAGTATTTT. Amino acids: CASNRRGGPAGTDTQYF. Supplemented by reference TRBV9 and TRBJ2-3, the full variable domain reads DSGVTQTPKHLITATGQRVTLRCSPRSGDLSVYWYQQSLDQGLQFLIQYYNGEERAKGNILERFSAQQFPDLHSELNLSSLELGDSALYFCASNRRGGPAGTDTQYFGPGTRLTVL.

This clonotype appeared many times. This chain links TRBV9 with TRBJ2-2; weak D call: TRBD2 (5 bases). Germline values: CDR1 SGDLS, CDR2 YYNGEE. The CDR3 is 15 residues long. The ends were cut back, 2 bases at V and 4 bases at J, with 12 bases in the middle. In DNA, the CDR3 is TGTGCCAGCAGCGTTTCGGGGTTGGGCACCGGGGAGCTGTTTTTT. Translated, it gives CASSVSGLGTGELFF.

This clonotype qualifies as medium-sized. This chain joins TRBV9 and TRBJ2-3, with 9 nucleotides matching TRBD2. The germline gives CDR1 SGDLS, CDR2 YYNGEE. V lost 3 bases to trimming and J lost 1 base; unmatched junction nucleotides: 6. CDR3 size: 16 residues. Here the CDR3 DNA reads TGTGCCAGCAGCGATACGCGCGGGGGGGGCACAGATACGCAGTATTTT. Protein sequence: CASSDTRGGGTDTQYF.

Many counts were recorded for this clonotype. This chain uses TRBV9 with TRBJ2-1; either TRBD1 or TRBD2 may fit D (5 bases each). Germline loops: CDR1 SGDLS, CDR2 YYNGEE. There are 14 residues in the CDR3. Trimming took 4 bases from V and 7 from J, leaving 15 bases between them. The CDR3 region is CASSTSLRGNEQFF. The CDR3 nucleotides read TGTGCCAGCAGCACCTCCTTGAGGGGTAATGAGCAGTTCTTC. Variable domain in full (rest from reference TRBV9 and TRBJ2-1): DSGVTQTPKHLITATGQRVTLRCSPRSGDLSVYWYQQSLDQGLQFLIQYYNGEERAKGNILERFSAQQFPDLHSELNLSSLELGDSALYFCASSTSLRGNEQFFGPGTRLTVL.

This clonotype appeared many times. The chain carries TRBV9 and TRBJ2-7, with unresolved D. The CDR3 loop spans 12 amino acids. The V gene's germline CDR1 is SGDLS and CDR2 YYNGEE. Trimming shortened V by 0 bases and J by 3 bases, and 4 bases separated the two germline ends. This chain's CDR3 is CASSVDGYEQYF. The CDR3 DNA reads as TGTGCCAGCAGCGTAGATGGCTACGAGCAGTACTTC.

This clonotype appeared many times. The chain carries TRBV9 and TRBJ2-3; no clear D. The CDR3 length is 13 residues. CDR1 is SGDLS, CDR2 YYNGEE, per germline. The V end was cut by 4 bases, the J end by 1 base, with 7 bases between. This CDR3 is CASSPLRTDTQYF. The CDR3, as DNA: TGTGCCAGCAGCCCCTTACGCACAGATACGCAGTATTTT.

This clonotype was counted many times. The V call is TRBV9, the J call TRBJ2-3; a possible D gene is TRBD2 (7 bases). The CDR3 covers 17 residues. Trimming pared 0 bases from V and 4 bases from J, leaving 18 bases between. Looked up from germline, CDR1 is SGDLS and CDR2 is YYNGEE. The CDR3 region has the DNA TGTGCCAGCAGCGTAGGTGCGGGGGCCTCTGGTGCAGATACGCAGTATTTT. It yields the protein CASSVGAGASGADTQYF.

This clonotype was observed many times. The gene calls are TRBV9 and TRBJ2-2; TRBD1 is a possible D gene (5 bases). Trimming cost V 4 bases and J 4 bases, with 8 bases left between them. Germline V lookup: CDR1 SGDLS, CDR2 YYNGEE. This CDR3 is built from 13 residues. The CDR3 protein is CASSTQGTGELFF. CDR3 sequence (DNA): TGTGCCAGCAGCACCCAGGGCACCGGGGAGCTGTTTTTT.

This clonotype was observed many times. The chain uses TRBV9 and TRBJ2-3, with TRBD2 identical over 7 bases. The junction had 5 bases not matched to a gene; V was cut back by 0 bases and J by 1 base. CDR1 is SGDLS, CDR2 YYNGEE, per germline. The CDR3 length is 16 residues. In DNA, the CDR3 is TGTGCCAGCAGCGTAGCGGGGAGGGTTGGCACAGATACGCAGTATTTT. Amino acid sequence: CASSVAGRVGTDTQYF.

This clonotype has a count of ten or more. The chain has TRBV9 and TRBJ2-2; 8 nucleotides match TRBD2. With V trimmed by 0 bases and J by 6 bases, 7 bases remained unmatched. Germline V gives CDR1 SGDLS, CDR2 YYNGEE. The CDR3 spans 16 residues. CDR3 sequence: CASSVAGSGVPGELFF. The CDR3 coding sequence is TGTGCCAGCAGCGTAGCGGGTAGCGGGGTCCCCGGGGAGCTGTTTTTT.

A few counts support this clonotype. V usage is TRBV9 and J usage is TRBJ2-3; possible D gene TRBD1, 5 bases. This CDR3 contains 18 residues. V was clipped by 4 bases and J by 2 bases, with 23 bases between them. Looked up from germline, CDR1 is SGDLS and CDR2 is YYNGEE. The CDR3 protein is CASSTSNPGQSFTDTQYF. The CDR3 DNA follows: TGTGCCAGCAGCACTTCGAACCCAGGGCAGAGCTTCACAGATACGCAGTATTTT.

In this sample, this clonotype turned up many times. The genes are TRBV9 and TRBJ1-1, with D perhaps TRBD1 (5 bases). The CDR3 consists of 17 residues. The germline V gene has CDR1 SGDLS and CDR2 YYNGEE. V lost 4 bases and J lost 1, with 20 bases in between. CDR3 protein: CASSLTPGVKGNTEAFF. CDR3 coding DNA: TGTGCCAGCAGCCTTACACCGGGGGTGAAGGGGAACACTGAAGCTTTCTTT.

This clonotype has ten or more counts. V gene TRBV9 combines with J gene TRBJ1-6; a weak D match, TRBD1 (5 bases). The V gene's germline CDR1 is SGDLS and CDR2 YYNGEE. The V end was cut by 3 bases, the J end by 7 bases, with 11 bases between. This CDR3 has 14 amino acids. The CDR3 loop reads CASSARDQNSPLHF. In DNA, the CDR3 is TGTGCCAGCAGCGCCCGGGACCAAAATTCACCCCTCCACTTT.

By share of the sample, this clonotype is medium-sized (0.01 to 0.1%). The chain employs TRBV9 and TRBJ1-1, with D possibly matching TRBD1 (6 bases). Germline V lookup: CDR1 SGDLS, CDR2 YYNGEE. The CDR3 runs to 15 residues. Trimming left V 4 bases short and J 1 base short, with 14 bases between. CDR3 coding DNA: TGTGCCAGCAGCTCGAACAGGGTAGGGAACACTGAAGCTTTCTTT. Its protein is CASSSNRVGNTEAFF.

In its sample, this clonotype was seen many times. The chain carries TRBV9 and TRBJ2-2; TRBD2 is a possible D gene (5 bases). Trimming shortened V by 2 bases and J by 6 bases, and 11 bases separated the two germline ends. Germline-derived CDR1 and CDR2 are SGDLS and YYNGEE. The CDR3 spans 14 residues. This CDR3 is CASSVGVQSGELFF. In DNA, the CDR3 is TGTGCCAGCAGCGTGGGAGTTCAGTCCGGGGAGCTGTTTTTT.

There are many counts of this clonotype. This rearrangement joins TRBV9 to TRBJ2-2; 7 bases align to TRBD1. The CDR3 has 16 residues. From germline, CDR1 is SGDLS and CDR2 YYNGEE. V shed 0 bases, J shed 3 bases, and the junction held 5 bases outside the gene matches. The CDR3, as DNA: TGTGCCAGCAGCGTAGGGACAGGTGGCGACACCGGGGAGCTGTTTTTT. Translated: CASSVGTGGDTGELFF. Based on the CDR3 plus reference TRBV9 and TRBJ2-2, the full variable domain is DSGVTQTPKHLITATGQRVTLRCSPRSGDLSVYWYQQSLDQGLQFLIQYYNGEERAKGNILERFSAQQFPDLHSELNLSSLELGDSALYFCASSVGTGGDTGELFFGEGSRLTVL.

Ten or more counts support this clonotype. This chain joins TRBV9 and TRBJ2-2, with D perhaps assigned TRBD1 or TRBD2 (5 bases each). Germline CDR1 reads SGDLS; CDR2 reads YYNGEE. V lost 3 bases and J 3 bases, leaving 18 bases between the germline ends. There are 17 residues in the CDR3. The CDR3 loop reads CASSGTRDLSYTGELFF. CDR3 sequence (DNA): TGTGCCAGCAGCGGGACCCGGGACCTTTCCTACACCGGGGAGCTGTTTTTT.